Listed below are T cell receptor beta chains from one sample, sequenced in a study of cytomegalovirus exposure and HLA in healthy donors. Sequenced by immunoSEQ multiplex PCR; TCRdb stores in-frame clones only, minus some. Of some 150,000 clones listed, around 79% were seen once; the top ten hold roughly 6.3%. The material sequenced was PBMCs. The receptors were sampled from a man aged 50-60 years in good health and CMV-seropositive. The CDR3 runs from the conserved cysteine through the conserved F or W. Each record gives: V gene, clone size, D gene, J gene, CDR3 DNA, CDR3 protein. D genes are given only for firm matches. Clone sizes are given selectively: once, few, many, or a class where the clone is expanded.

TRBV28	NA	TRBD1	TRBJ1-5	TGTGCCAGCAGTCGCCCGGGACAGGGGGTTCAGCCCCAGCATTTT	CASSRPGQGVQPQHF
TRBV27	once	TRBD2	TRBJ2-6	TGTGCCAGCCCGCGGGACTACGACTCTGGGGCCAACGTCCTGACTTTC	CASPRDYDSGANVLTF
TRBV7-2	once	NA	TRBJ2-7	TGTGCCAGCAGCTTAGGTCTTGGGCACTACGAGCAGTACTTC	CASSLGLGHYEQYF
TRBV28	NA	TRBD1	TRBJ1-5	TGTGCCAGCAGTCCGGGACAGGGGCGGGATCAGCCCCAGCATTTT	CASSPGQGRDQPQHF
TRBV28	NA	TRBD1	TRBJ1-1	TGTGCCAGCAGTCCACGTTTTGGGACAGGGGTTACTGAAGCTTTCTTT	CASSPRFGTGVTEAFF
TRBV7-9	NA	NA	TRBJ2-3	TGTGCCAGCAGCCGCACAACAGAAGACACAGATACGCAGTATTTT	CASSRTTEDTDTQYF
TRBV28	once	NA	TRBJ2-1	TGTGCCAGCAACCCGAACCGAGCCCGGGGGAGGAATGAGCAGTTCTTC	CASNPNRARGRNEQFF
TRBV28	once	NA	TRBJ1-2	TGTGCCAGCAGTTCGGGGGGCGGGTATGGCTACACCTTC	CASSSGGGYGYTF
TRBV27	NA	NA	TRBJ2-1	TGTGCCAGCAAACTTTACAATGAGCAGTTCTTC	CASKLYNEQFF
TRBV14	few	NA	TRBJ1-6	TGTGCCAGCAGCCAAGTCGGTGGTAATTCACCCCTCCACTTT	CASSQVGGNSPLHF
TRBV28	NA	TRBD1	TRBJ1-2	TGTGCCAGCAGCGGGACAGGGATTAACTATGGCTACACCTTC	CASSGTGINYGYTF
TRBV30	NA	NA	TRBJ1-5	TGTGCCTGGGAGGAGGACGGGGATCAGCCCCAGCATTTT	CAWEEDGDQPQHF
TRBV5-1	few	TRBD1	TRBJ2-2	TGCGCCAGCAGCGGTGGGACAGGGGACACCGGGGAGCTGTTTTTT	CASSGGTGDTGELFF
TRBV5-1	NA	NA	TRBJ1-1	TGCGCCAGCAGCTTCGAGGGGACAAAAGCTTTCTTT	CASSFEGTKAFF
TRBV11-2	NA	TRBD2	TRBJ2-7	TGTGCCAGCAGCTGGGAGGGCTACGAGCAGTACTTC	CASSWEGYEQYF
TRBV11-2	NA	TRBD1	TRBJ2-5	TGTGCCAGCAACAGGGACAGGGAAGAGACCCAGTACTTC	CASNRDREETQYF
TRBV27	NA	TRBD1	TRBJ2-7	TGTGCCAGCAGTTTCGGGACAGGGGGCTCTGGGGGGTCCTACGAGCAGTACTTC	CASSFGTGGSGGSYEQYF
TRBV28	NA	NA	TRBJ2-7	TGTGCCAGCAGTCCCTCCGGATTTACAGGGACCTACGAGCAGTACTTC	CASSPSGFTGTYEQYF
TRBV7-8	once	NA	TRBJ1-5	TGTGCCAGCAGCTCCTTAGGAGGGGCGGAACTGTATAGCAATCAGCCCCAGCATTTT	CASSSLGGAELYSNQPQHF
TRBV18	NA	NA	TRBJ2-3	TGTGCCAGCTCACCCGTTAGCAACACAGATACGCAGTATTTT	CASSPVSNTDTQYF
TRBV7-6	NA	TRBD1	TRBJ2-2	TGTGCCAGCAGCCTCTATGGACAGGGGGCTGGCGGGGAGCTGTTTTTT	CASSLYGQGAGGELFF
TRBV7-8	NA	TRBD2	TRBJ2-4	TGTGCCAGCAGCCCCGGGACTAGCGGGACGCTAGCCAAAAACATTCAGTACTTC	CASSPGTSGTLAKNIQYF
TRBV2	NA	TRBD1	TRBJ2-1	TGTGCCAGCAGGGTAGACAGGGGGACCTACAATGAGCAGTTCTTC	CASRVDRGTYNEQFF
TRBV5-1	NA	NA	TRBJ1-2	TGCGCCAGCAGCTTGGAAGGTCAGACAGGCTATGGCTACACCTTC	CASSLEGQTGYGYTF
TRBV6-5	NA	TRBD1	TRBJ1-5	TGTGCCAGCAGCCCCCAGGGGGCGGAGGCTCAGCCCCAGCATTTT	CASSPQGAEAQPQHF
TRBV6-6	NA	TRBD1	TRBJ2-2	TGTGCCAGCAGCCCGGGACAGGGGACCGGGGAGCTGTTTTTT	CASSPGQGTGELFF
TRBV6-6	once	NA	TRBJ2-2	TGTGCCAGCAGTTACCCTCACCTGGGAGGTACCGGGGAGCTGTTTTTT	CASSYPHLGGTGELFF
TRBV5-4	NA	TRBD2	TRBJ2-3	TGTGCCAGCAGCTCTCTAGCGGGAGGAGGGACAGATACGCAGTATTTT	CASSSLAGGGTDTQYF
TRBV5-4	NA	NA	TRBJ2-7	TGTGCCACCCGGACACCTGACTCCTACGAGCAGTACTTC	CATRTPDSYEQYF
TRBV9	NA	NA	TRBJ2-1	TGTGCCAGCAGCGTAGGATGGAGCTCCTACAATGAGCAGTTCTTC	CASSVGWSSYNEQFF
TRBV5-1	NA	NA	TRBJ1-6	TGCGCCAGCAGCTTGGGACAGTATAATTCACCCCTCCACTTT	CASSLGQYNSPLHF
TRBV29-1	NA	NA	TRBJ2-7	TGCAGCGCCCGAAAGTGGGATCAGGGGGAGCAGTACTTC	CSARKWDQGEQYF
TRBV18	NA	TRBD1	TRBJ1-6	TGTGCCAGCTCACCAAGGGACAGGGATCCCTATAATTCACCCCTCCACTTT	CASSPRDRDPYNSPLHF
TRBV29-1	NA	NA	TRBJ2-7	TGCAGCGTTTGGGGGGGGCCCGAGGAAGAGCAGTACTTC	CSVWGGPEEEQYF